The 29 T cell receptor beta chains below all came from one sample that was sequenced in a study of T cells in Graves' hyperthyroidism and ophthalmopathy. Regions amplified from RNA transcripts were the TCR beta CDR3 regions. First-round RT-PCR of the TCR CDR3 relied on the HTBI primer set. A single record per CDR3 protein comes from TCRdb applying MiXCR to the multiplex PCR reads. The sample records about half a million distinct CDR3 sequences, under 25% being singletons. Source material: blood. The receptors derive from a woman aged 70-85 years with Graves' ophthalmopathy.

This clonotype was observed a few times. The chain joins TRBV11-3 to TRBJ2-7, with TRBD2 matching over 7 bases. The CDR3 length is 15 residues. Per germline, CDR1 SGHNT and CDR2 YENEEA. Trimming cost V 0 bases and J 2 bases; bases outside gene matches: 4. This chain's CDR3 is CASSLEGGPTYEQYF. The CDR3 DNA reads TGTGCCAGCAGCTTAGAGGGAGGGCCTACCTACGAGCAGTACTTC.

The chain uses TRBV10-2 and TRBJ2-7, with TRBD1 identical over 9 bases. The germline V gene encodes CDR1 WSHSY and CDR2 SAAADI. The CDR3 length is 19 residues. V dropped 3 bases and J dropped 5; count of bases not matched to a gene: 20. The CDR3 DNA follows: TGCGCCAGCAGTGACGGGGGACAGGGAGGCGGAGGGGCCCCGGACGAGCAGTACTTC. It encodes CASSDGGQGGGGAPDEQYF.

The gene calls are TRBV19 and TRBJ1-1, with 7 bases that match TRBD1. With 2 bases clipped from V and 3 bases from J, the junction kept 6 bases outside the gene matches. Per the germline V gene, CDR1 is LNHDA and CDR2 is SQIVND (reference sequence). The CDR3 consists of 15 residues. The CDR3 sequence is CASSIQGEEHTEAFF. CDR3 nucleotide sequence: TGTGCCAGTAGTATACAGGGGGAAGAGCACACTGAAGCTTTCTTT.

In this sample, this clonotype turned up a few times. The chain carries TRBV12-5 and TRBJ1-1, with D unclear. Deletions cut 1 base from V and 10 bases from J, with 16 bases between. Germline V lookup: CDR1 LGHNT, CDR2 FRNRAP. This CDR3 region has 14 residues. The CDR3 spells CASGLGQSLPTAFF. The CDR3 DNA sequence: TGTGCTAGTGGTTTGGGACAAAGCCTTCCAACAGCTTTCTTT. Full variable domain (rest looked up from reference TRBV12-5 and TRBJ1-1): DARVTQTPRHKVTEMGQEVTMRCQPILGHNTVFWYRQTMMQGLELLAYFRNRAPLDDSGMPKDRFSAEMPDATLATLKIQPSEPRDSAVYFCASGLGQSLPTAFFGQGTRLTVV.

This clonotype was picked up a small number of times. The chain employs TRBV20-1 and TRBJ1-2; 7 bases match TRBD1. The germline V gene has CDR1 DFQATT and CDR2 SNEGSKA (reference sequence). The CDR3 covers 15 residues. Trimming took 3 bases from V and 8 from J; bases not matched to a gene: 15. The CDR3 DNA follows: TGCAGTGCTAGCCTCACAATGCACAGGGACAGCGGCTACACCTTC. Its protein is CSASLTMHRDSGYTF.

V and J are TRBV20-1 and TRBJ2-7, with 11 bases that match TRBD2. This CDR3 comprises 13 residues. With 6 bases clipped from V and 6 bases from J, the junction kept 7 bases outside the gene matches. The V gene's germline CDR1 is DFQATT and CDR2 SNEGSKA (reference sequence). Here the CDR3 reads CSAELAGVSEQYF. The CDR3 nucleotides are TGCAGTGCCGAACTAGCGGGAGTAAGCGAGCAGTACTTC.

This clonotype has just a few counts. The chain recombines TRBV6-1 with TRBJ2-3, with 9 bases aligning to TRBD2. J lost 0 bases, V lost 6 bases, and 13 bases had no gene match. Per the germline V gene, CDR1 is MNHNS and CDR2 is SASEGT. This CDR3 comprises 18 residues. The DNA for the CDR3 is TGTGCCAGCAGGGCTTTTCTAGCGGGATTTTCTAGCACAGATACGCAGTATTTT. This encodes CASRAFLAGFSSTDTQYF.

This clonotype was picked up a small number of times. The rearrangement links TRBV7-9 to TRBJ1-5; weak D call: TRBD1 (5 bases). Per the germline V gene, CDR1 is SEHNR and CDR2 is FQNEAQ (reference sequence). The CDR3 has 16 amino acids. The V end was cut by 5 bases, the J end by 0 bases, with 14 bases between. Written as DNA, the CDR3 is TGTGCCAGCAGCCCGTCGGGGGGGGGTAGCAATCAGCCCCAGCATTTT. Amino acid sequence: CASSPSGGGSNQPQHF.

J is TRBJ2-7 and V is TRBV18; D remains ambiguous. V was trimmed by 8 bases and J by 0 bases, leaving 8 bases between them. Germline V gene lookup returns CDR1 KGHSH and CDR2 LQKENI. This CDR3 comprises 12 residues. The CDR3 sequence is CASQSSSYEQYF. The CDR3 DNA reads TGTGCCAGCCAGTCGAGCTCCTACGAGCAGTACTTC.

The sample holds many counts of this clonotype. CDR3 bases: TGTGCCAGCAGAAGGACTAGCGGGAACCCCTACGAGCAGTACTTC. Protein sequence: CASRRTSGNPYEQYF. This sequence joins TRBV11-2 and TRBJ2-7, with 12 bases identical to TRBD2. J gave up 2 bases and V 6 bases, and 5 bases lay outside the gene matches. This CDR3 spans 15 amino acids. Germline V gene lookup returns CDR1 SGHAT and CDR2 FQNNGV. Using reference TRBV11-2 and TRBJ2-7 for the parts outside the CDR3, the full variable domain is EAGVAQSPRYKIIEKRQSVAFWCNPISGHATLYWYQQILGQGPKLLIQFQNNGVVDDSQLPKDRFSAERLKGVDSTLKIQPAKLEDSAVYLCASRRTSGNPYEQYFGPGTRLTVT.

Only a few counts were recorded for this clonotype. The chain has TRBV15 and TRBJ1-1; D not resolved. The germline gives CDR1 LNHNV, CDR2 YYDKDF (reference sequence). This CDR3 has 15 residues. Trimming took 2 bases from V and 1 from J, leaving 11 bases between them. The DNA of the CDR3 is TGTGCCACCAGCAGAAGACCCGGCGCGAACACTGAAGCTTTCTTT. Translated, it gives CATSRRPGANTEAFF.

This chain connects TRBV7-6 to TRBJ2-2, with D tentatively TRBD1 or TRBD2 (6 bases each). Trimming cost V 5 bases and J 2 bases, with 18 bases left between them. Germline CDR1 and CDR2: SGHVS and FNYEAQ. CDR3 length: 17 residues. The CDR3: CASSPAAGGPNTGELFF. The CDR3 coding sequence is TGTGCCAGCAGCCCGGCTGCTGGGGGGCCAAACACCGGGGAGCTGTTTTTT.

This clonotype was recorded many times. The chain is built from TRBV29-1 and TRBJ1-2, with D unclear. The V and J ends lost 4 bases and 8 bases respectively, with 11 bases between them. The CDR3 is 11 residues long. Germline CDR1 SQVTM, CDR2 ANQGSEA. The chain's CDR3 is CSVGGFRGYTF. CDR3 nucleotide sequence: TGCAGCGTTGGAGGCTTCAGGGGCTACACCTTC.

CDR3 sequence: CASTMDRATHGYTF. In nucleotides, the CDR3 is TGTGCCAGCACCATGGACAGGGCAACCCATGGCTACACCTTC. The chain recombines TRBV2 with TRBJ1-2; 8 nucleotides align to TRBD1. V shed 7 bases and J 6 bases; nucleotides not matched to a gene: 10. Germline assignment: CDR1 SNHLY and CDR2 FYNNEI. The CDR3 totals 14 residues.

This clonotype has ten or more counts. The rearrangement uses TRBV6-2 or TRBV6-3 and TRBJ1-5, with D hard to call. The CDR3 is 16 amino acids. The V end was cut by 2 bases, the J end by 0 bases, with 11 bases between. Germline V CDR1 and CDR2: MNHEY, SVGEGT. Here the CDR3 reads CASSYSPGYSNQPQHF. CDR3 bases: TGTGCCAGCAGTTACAGTCCGGGATATAGCAATCAGCCCCAGCATTTT.

This clonotype occurred a few times. The rearrangement uses TRBV24-1 and TRBJ2-3; 12 bases are shared with TRBD2. The CDR3 runs to 17 residues. Germline CDR1 KGHDR, CDR2 SFDVKD. The trim removed 5 bases at V and 5 bases at J, leaving 10 bases unmatched. CDR3 loop: CATSASGRAGGEDTQYF. CDR3 DNA: TGTGCCACCAGTGCTAGCGGGAGGGCCGGCGGAGAAGATACGCAGTATTTT.

The CDR3 DNA reads as TGTGCCAGCAGTTACTCGAGGGGGGTGAACACTGAAGCTTTCTTT. It translates to CASSYSRGVNTEAFF. The chain recombines TRBV6-6 with TRBJ1-1; tentative D call: TRBD1 (6 bases). Germline CDR1 is MNHNY and CDR2 is SVGAGI (reference sequence). This CDR3 has 15 residues. Trimming cost V 0 bases and J 0 bases, with 8 bases left between them.

This clonotype was seen repeatedly, ten times or more. The chain couples TRBV7-2 to TRBJ2-5; D is possibly TRBD1 (6 bases). The V gene lost 3 bases and the J gene lost 5 bases, with 16 bases spanning the gap. Germline V CDR1 and CDR2: SGHTA, FQGNSA. CDR3 length: 15 amino acids. CDR3 in amino acids: CASSFGGAGLETQYF. CDR3 nucleotides: TGTGCCAGCAGCTTTGGGGGCGCTGGTCTTGAGACCCAGTACTTC.

The chain carries TRBV7-6 and TRBJ2-3, with TRBD2 matching over 7 bases. CDR3 length: 19 amino acids. In germline, CDR1 is SGHVS, CDR2 FNYEAQ. J lost 2 bases, V lost 1 base, and 15 bases had no gene match. In nucleotides, the CDR3 is TGTGCCAGCAGCTTAGACCCCTACGGACTAGGGGCGAACACAGATACGCAGTATTTT. Encoded protein: CASSLDPYGLGANTDTQYF.

This rearrangement joins TRBV5-4 to TRBJ2-1; 7 bases are a match to TRBD2. Losses at the gene ends were 4 bases for V and 3 bases for J; bases not matched to a gene: 7. This CDR3 has 15 residues. Germline V gives CDR1 SGHNT, CDR2 YYREEE (reference sequence). CDR3 amino acids: CASSLAARVYNEQFF. The DNA for the CDR3 is TGTGCCAGCAGCCTAGCGGCCCGGGTCTACAATGAGCAGTTCTTC. Variable domain in full (rest from reference TRBV5-4 and TRBJ2-1): ETGVTQSPTHLIKTRGQQVTLRCSSQSGHNTVSWYQQALGQGPQFIFQYYREEENGRGNFPPRFSGLQFPNYSSELNVNALELDDSALYLCASSLAARVYNEQFFGPGTRLTVL.

This clonotype appeared many times. The CDR3, as DNA: TGTGCCAGCAGTTTTAGGGAGAGCGGGAGTTATGGCGGGGAGCTGTTTTTT. It specifies CASSFRESGSYGGELFF. The gene calls are TRBV12-3 or TRBV12-4 and TRBJ2-2; 8 bases match TRBD2. CDR3 length: 17 amino acids. Unmatched junction bases numbered 13, after V lost 3 bases and J lost 7 bases.

V is TRBV2 and J is TRBJ2-4, with D maybe TRBD2 (6 bases). V lost 5 bases, J lost 2 bases, and 13 bases lay in between. Germline V gene data show CDR1 as SNHLY and CDR2 as FYNNEI. The CDR3 is made up of 15 amino acids. CDR3 amino acids: CASSFGRETKNIQYF. Here the CDR3 DNA reads TGTGCCAGCAGTTTTGGGCGGGAAACCAAAAACATTCAGTACTTC.

This clonotype came up many times. The chain has TRBV27 and TRBJ2-1; 13 nucleotides agree with TRBD2. J lost 6 bases, V lost 8 bases, and 10 bases had no gene match. CDR3 length: 16 amino acids. Germline assignment: CDR1 MNHEY and CDR2 SMNVEV (reference sequence). The CDR3 bases are TGTGCCAGCCGGAGGCAGGGACTAGCGGGACGCAATGAGCAGTTCTTC. Translation: CASRRQGLAGRNEQFF.

This clonotype came up a few times. This chain connects TRBV6-2 or TRBV6-3 to TRBJ2-7; TRBD2 matches at 10 bases. V lost 10 bases to trimming and J lost 3 bases; unmatched junction nucleotides: 12. This CDR3 contains 15 residues. Germline CDR1 is MNHEY and CDR2 is SVGEGT. In DNA, the CDR3 is TGTGCCACCTCTCCCCAGCTAGCGGGGGTCTACGAGCAGTACTTC. Amino acids: CATSPQLAGVYEQYF.

The rearrangement uses TRBV4-1 and TRBJ1-2; no firm D call. CDR1 is MGHRA and CDR2 is YSYEKL in the germline V gene. This CDR3 has 14 amino acids. The V gene lost 1 base and the J gene lost 4 bases, with 10 bases spanning the gap. The CDR3 sequence is CASSQALHLYGYTF. The CDR3 nucleotides are TGCGCCAGCAGCCAAGCCCTCCATCTCTATGGCTACACCTTC.

The V and J genes are TRBV4-1 and TRBJ1-4; D perhaps matches TRBD1 (5 bases). This CDR3 is 14 amino acids long. CDR1 is MGHRA, CDR2 YSYEKL, per germline. Between the trimmed V and J ends, which lost 4 bases and 6 bases, there was a span of 12 bases. The CDR3 sequence: CASSRGVADEKLFF. In nucleotides, the CDR3 is TGCGCCAGCAGCCGGGGGGTAGCCGATGAAAAACTGTTTTTT.

V is TRBV3-1 and J is TRBJ1-1; D unresolved. The germline V gene encodes CDR1 LGHDT and CDR2 YNNKEL (reference sequence). Trimming left V 4 bases short and J 8 bases short, with 17 bases between. This CDR3 is 14 amino acids long. CDR3 loop: CASSRSSTRREAFF. In nucleotides, the CDR3 is TGTGCCAGCAGCCGCTCATCGACACGGCGGGAAGCTTTCTTT.

Only a few counts were recorded for this clonotype. This chain connects TRBV12-3 or TRBV12-4 to TRBJ2-7; a weak D match, TRBD1 (6 bases). This CDR3 region has 12 residues. The V and J ends lost 10 bases and 9 bases respectively, with 19 bases between them. The CDR3 coding sequence is TGTGCCACCGGGACACTGCTTTCGGGGCAGTACTTC. This gives the protein CATGTLLSGQYF.

The chain employs TRBV14 and TRBJ2-1; D is undetermined. The length of the CDR3 is 11 residues. The ends were cut back, 2 bases at V and 6 bases at J, with 2 bases in the middle. From germline, CDR1 is SGHDN and CDR2 FVKESK. CDR3 in amino acids: CASSQSNEQFF. CDR3 in DNA: TGTGCCAGCAGCCAATCCAATGAGCAGTTCTTC.